This entry is about one TCR beta chain. What it binds is unknown. V lost 4 bases to trimming and J lost 4 bases, with 10 bases between them. The CDR3 spans 13 residues. Germline CDR1 is SNHLY and CDR2 is FYNNEI. Genomic DNA from each subset was divided evenly over several immunoSEQ plates. Assay used: immunoSEQ multiplex PCR; TCRdb lists only in-frame clones, some missing. The data show some 2,000,000 clones, more than 90% seen once. The sample is drawn from a study of shared clonotypes between healthy human individuals. Regarding the study as a whole: When naive CD4 clonotypes were compared across a few donors, 4% to 5.5% were shared. Deeper or shallower sequencing was expected to change how clonotypes are shared among donors. Estimated clonotype richness was generally higher in naive than memory subsets.

The chain has TRBV2 and TRBJ1-1; D is perhaps TRBD1 (6 bases). The source is a young man in good health. The sample was naive CD4+ T cells sorted from blood. Stated subset: CD45RA+ positively selected. CDR3 nucleotides: TGTGCCAGCAGTGCACAGGGAGCCACTGAAGCTTTCTTT. Its protein product is CASSAQGATEAFF.